The 3 T cell receptor beta chains below were found in one sample sequenced in a study of control samples from healthy donors and cancer patients. Produced via immunoSEQ multiplex PCR; TCRdb's table is partial and in-frame only. The sample has around 120,000 clones; less than 95% are singletons. The sample consisted of blood. These receptors all come from a man aged 25-40 years in good health.

This sequence joins TRBV5-1 and TRBJ2-2; D assignment may be TRBD1 or TRBD2 (6 bases each). The CDR3 totals 17 residues. Germline V gene lookup returns CDR1 SGHRS and CDR2 YFSETQ. Trimming left V 0 bases short and J 2 bases short, with 14 bases between. Here the CDR3 DNA reads TGCGCCAGCAGCTTGGTATTCGGGGGCCAAAACACCGGGGAGCTGTTTTTT. This translates into CASSLVFGGQNTGELFF.

This chain joins TRBV4-1 and TRBJ2-2; D is undetermined. Trimming removed 0 bases from V and 6 bases from J, with 8 bases in between. The germline CDR1 and CDR2 sequences are MGHRA and YSYEKL. The CDR3 is made up of 14 amino acids. The CDR3 here is CASSQDQKPGELFF. CDR3 sequence (DNA): TGCGCCAGCAGCCAAGATCAAAAACCCGGGGAGCTGTTTTTT.

The chain employs TRBV5-4 and TRBJ2-3, with D perhaps TRBD2 (5 bases). This CDR3 has 16 residues. CDR1 SGHNT and CDR2 YYREEE come from the germline V gene (reference sequence). Trimming left V 4 bases short and J 3 bases short, with 18 bases between. CDR3 bases: TGTGCCAGCAGCAGGAGCCACTTTACGGGGACAGATACGCAGTATTTT. Amino acid sequence: CASSRSHFTGTDTQYF.